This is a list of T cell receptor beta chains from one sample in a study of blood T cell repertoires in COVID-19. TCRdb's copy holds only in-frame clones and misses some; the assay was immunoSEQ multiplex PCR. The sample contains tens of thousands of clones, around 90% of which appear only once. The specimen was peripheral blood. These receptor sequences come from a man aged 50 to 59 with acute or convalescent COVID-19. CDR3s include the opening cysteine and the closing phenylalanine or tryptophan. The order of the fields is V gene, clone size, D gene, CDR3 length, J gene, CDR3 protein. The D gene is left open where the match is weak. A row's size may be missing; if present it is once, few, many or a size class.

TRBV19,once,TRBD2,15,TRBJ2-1,CASSIGLAGHNEQFF
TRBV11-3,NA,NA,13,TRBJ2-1,CASSLSGAGEQFF
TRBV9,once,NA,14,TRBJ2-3,CASSGRGRTDTQYF
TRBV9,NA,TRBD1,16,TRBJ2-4,CASSTTPGTGLNIQYF
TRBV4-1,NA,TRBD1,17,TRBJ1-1,CASKLLGTGGLATEAFF
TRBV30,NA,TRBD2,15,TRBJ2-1,CAWRARGGGYNEQFF
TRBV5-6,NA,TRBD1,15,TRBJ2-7,CASSPDRGRFYEQYF
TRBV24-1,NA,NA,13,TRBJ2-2,CATSPPSLGELFF
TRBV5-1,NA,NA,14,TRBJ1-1,CASSFESRGNEAFF
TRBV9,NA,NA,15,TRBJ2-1,CASSETGTSYNEQFF
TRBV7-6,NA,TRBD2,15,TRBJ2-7,CASSFGTSEYYEQYF
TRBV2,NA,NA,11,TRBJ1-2,CASSDSYGYTF
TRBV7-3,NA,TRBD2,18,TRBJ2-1,CASSLQGSGGGSYNEQFF
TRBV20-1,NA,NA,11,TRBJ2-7,CSAPGVGEQYF
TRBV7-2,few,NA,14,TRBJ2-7,CASSRTAAPYEQYF
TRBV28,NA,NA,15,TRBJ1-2,CASSLFVTLSKGYTF
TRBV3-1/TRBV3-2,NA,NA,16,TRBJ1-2,CASSQRTEARADGYTF
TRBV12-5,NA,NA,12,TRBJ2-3,CASGLDDRGQYF
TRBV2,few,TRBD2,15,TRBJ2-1,CASSVGTSRVNEQFF
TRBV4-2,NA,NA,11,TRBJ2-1,CASTPLEEQFF
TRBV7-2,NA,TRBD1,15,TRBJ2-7,CASSSRQGSSREQYF
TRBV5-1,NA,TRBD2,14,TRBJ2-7,CASSTTGGSYEQYF
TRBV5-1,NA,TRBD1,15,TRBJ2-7,CASSPTDRSSYEQYF
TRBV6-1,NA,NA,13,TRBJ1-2,CASSDPGRNGYTF
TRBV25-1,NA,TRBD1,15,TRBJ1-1,CASSEPGTANTEAFF
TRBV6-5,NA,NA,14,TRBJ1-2,CASSWTGASYGYTF
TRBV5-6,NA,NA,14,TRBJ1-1,CASSPPLLTGGAFF
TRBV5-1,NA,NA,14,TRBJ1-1,CASSLGQIYTEAFF
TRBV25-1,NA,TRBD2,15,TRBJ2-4,CASSDSGGARNIQYF
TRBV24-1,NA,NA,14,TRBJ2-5,CATSPARGGETQYF
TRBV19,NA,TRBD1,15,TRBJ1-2,CASSALDRGSYGYTF
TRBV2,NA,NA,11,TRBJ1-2,CASSASSGYTF
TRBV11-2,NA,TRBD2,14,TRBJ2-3,CASSRGLAADTQYF
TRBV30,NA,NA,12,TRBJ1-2,CAWNQVQAPYTF
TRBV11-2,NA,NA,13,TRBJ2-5,CASSNSGRETQYF
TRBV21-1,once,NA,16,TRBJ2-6,CASSKGHHSGANVLTF
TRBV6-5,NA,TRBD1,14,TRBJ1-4,CASSLGGPNEKLFF
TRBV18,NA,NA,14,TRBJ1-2,CASSPDINNYGYTF
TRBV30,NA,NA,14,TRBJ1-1,CACQSGGPNTEAFF
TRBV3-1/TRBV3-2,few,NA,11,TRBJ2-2,CASSQAGELFF